The 8 T cell receptor beta chains below were found in one sample sequenced in a study of blood T cell repertoires in COVID-19. Libraries were prepared by immunoSEQ multiplex PCR; TCRdb keeps only in-frame clonotypes and omits some of them. The profile shows a few hundred thousand clones, approximately 84% of them singletons. The sequenced material came from PBMCs or T cells enriched from blood (not recorded which). The receptors were sampled from a woman in her 30s who had recovered from COVID-19.

The genes are TRBV7-9 and TRBJ2-7, with 10 bases lining up with TRBD1. The CDR3 spans 16 residues. The trim removed 5 bases at V and 1 base at J, leaving 8 bases unmatched. The V gene's germline CDR1 is SEHNR and CDR2 FQNEAQ (reference sequence). The CDR3 bases are TGTGCCAGCAGCACAAACCGGGACAGGGGATCCTACGAGCAGTACTTC. Amino acid sequence: CASSTNRDRGSYEQYF.

This chain uses TRBV27 with TRBJ1-1; the D gene is possibly TRBD1 (5 bases). Per germline, CDR1 MNHEY and CDR2 SMNVEV (reference sequence). V was pared by 6 bases and J by 1 base, with 12 bases between. The CDR3 is 14 residues long. In nucleotides, the CDR3 is TGTGCCAGCAGCCGCCAGGGCCGGAACACTGAAGCTTTCTTT. This codes for CASSRQGRNTEAFF.

The chain links TRBV13 to TRBJ2-1, with TRBD2 matching over 8 bases. The junction had 7 bases not matched to a gene; V was cut back by 3 bases and J by 9 bases. Germline V gives CDR1 PRHDT, CDR2 FYEKMQ (reference sequence). This CDR3 is built from 14 residues. The CDR3 bases are TGTGCCAGCAGCTTCAGCGGGAGAGGGGTTGAGCAGTTCTTC. This sequence encodes CASSFSGRGVEQFF.

The sample holds one count of this clone. The rearrangement joins TRBV5-1 to TRBJ1-6; no clear D gene. Trimming left V 2 bases short and J 9 bases short, with 15 bases between. The CDR3 runs to 15 residues. CDR1 SGHRS and CDR2 YFSETQ come from the germline V gene. In nucleotides, the CDR3 is TGCGCCAGCAGCTTCGGGGAGGGTTTTTCTTCACCCCTCCACTTT. Its translation: CASSFGEGFSSPLHF.

V and J are TRBV13 and TRBJ2-3; 9 positions match TRBD1. Germline values: CDR1 PRHDT, CDR2 FYEKMQ (reference sequence). V shed 6 bases, J shed 7 bases, and the junction held 14 bases outside the gene matches. The CDR3 spans 16 residues. The CDR3 sequence is CASRGGTGPPVNTQYF. DNA of the CDR3: TGTGCCAGCAGGGGGGGGACAGGGCCCCCCGTGAATACGCAGTATTTT.

V usage is TRBV7-9 and J usage is TRBJ1-1, with a tentative D call TRBD1 (5 bases). Deletions cut 3 bases from V and 0 bases from J, with 8 bases between. CDR3 length equals 14 residues. Germline lookup yields CDR1 SEHNR and CDR2 FQNEAQ (reference sequence). The CDR3 protein is CASSFDRMNTEAFF. CDR3 nucleotide sequence: TGTGCCAGCAGCTTCGACAGAATGAACACTGAAGCTTTCTTT.

The table lists this clone with a count of one. The chain is built from TRBV5-1 and TRBJ2-3, with D maybe TRBD2 (6 bases). In germline, CDR1 is SGHRS, CDR2 YFSETQ. The CDR3 spans 16 residues. Trimming shortened V by 4 bases and J by 2 bases, and 17 bases separated the two germline ends. The CDR3 reads CASSKRSGGDTDTQYF. The CDR3 DNA sequence: TGCGCCAGCAGCAAAAGGTCGGGCGGGGACACAGATACGCAGTATTTT.

The CDR3 reads CASSQVQVGHGYTF. The CDR3 DNA sequence: TGTGCCAGCAGCCAAGTTCAGGTCGGCCATGGCTACACCTTC. The chain uses TRBV3-1 (or the pseudogene TRBV3-2) and TRBJ1-2, with D unclear. Germline V gives CDR1 LGHDT, CDR2 YNNKEL (reference sequence). Trimming removed 1 base at V and 6 bases at J, with 12 bases between. The CDR3 length is 14 residues.